This TCR beta chain came from a study of shared clonotypes between healthy human individuals. Assay: immunoSEQ multiplex PCR; the TCRdb copy retains only in-frame clones and omits some. The sample holds 330,000 or so clones, about 74% seen once. The germline V gene encodes CDR1 KGHSH and CDR2 LQKENI. This CDR3 has 13 amino acids. With 0 bases removed from V and 8 bases from J, the gap between germline ends came to 11 bases. This chain uses TRBV18 with TRBJ2-7; a weak D match, TRBD1 (6 bases). The material sequenced was memory CD4+ T cells sorted from blood. Sample subset: CD45RA-negative fraction. This TCR was recovered from a young man in good health. CDR3 nucleotides: TGTGCCAGCTCACCACCGGGGGCAGGACAGCAGTACTTC. Amino acids: CASSPPGAGQQYF.